This is a list of T cell receptor beta chains from one sample in a study of control samples from healthy donors and cancer patients. The data were produced by immunoSEQ multiplex PCR, yet TCRdb's version contains in-frame clones alone and is incomplete. The data show approximately 44,000 clones, with 70% to 75% seen just once and approximately 17% held by the top ten. Material for sequencing was formalin-fixed, paraffin-embedded tissue. These receptors all stem from a male donor with melanoma. Each CDR3 is given with its conserved first and last residue. The D gene is left open where the match is weak. Expanded clones get a size class; other rows say once, few or many, or leave the size out.

clone size: .; J gene: TRBJ2-7; V gene: TRBV24-1; D gene: TRBD2; CDR3 DNA: TGTGCCACCAGTGATCCTAGCGGGAGTGACGAGCAGTACTTC; CDR3 protein: CATSDPSGSDEQYF
clone size: .; J gene: TRBJ2-1; V gene: TRBV10-1; D gene: .; CDR3 DNA: TGCGCCAGTCGGGCCACGCGCGGTAGTGAGCAGTTCTTC; CDR3 protein: CASRATRGSEQFF
clone size: .; J gene: TRBJ2-6; V gene: TRBV12-3/TRBV12-4; D gene: .; CDR3 DNA: TGTGCCACCCAACCTTCTGGGGCCAACGTCCTGACTTTC; CDR3 protein: CATQPSGANVLTF
clone size: .; J gene: TRBJ2-7; V gene: TRBV2; D gene: TRBD2; CDR3 DNA: TGTGCCAGCAGTGCAACTAGCGCTGGAGCCGAGCAGTACTTC; CDR3 protein: CASSATSAGAEQYF
clone size: .; J gene: TRBJ2-2; V gene: TRBV18; D gene: .; CDR3 DNA: TGTGCCAGCTCACCTAGGCCGGGGGCAAACACCGGGGAGCTGTTTTTT; CDR3 protein: CASSPRPGANTGELFF
clone size: .; J gene: TRBJ1-6; V gene: TRBV2; D gene: TRBD1; CDR3 DNA: TGTGCCAGCTGTGACAGGGGGAATTCACCCCTCCACTTT; CDR3 protein: CASCDRGNSPLHF
clone size: medium-sized; J gene: TRBJ1-4; V gene: TRBV5-6; D gene: .; CDR3 DNA: TGTGCCAGCAGCTCTCAGGTTCCCAATGAAAAACTGTTTTTT; CDR3 protein: CASSSQVPNEKLFF
clone size: .; J gene: TRBJ1-1; V gene: TRBV7-9; D gene: TRBD1; CDR3 DNA: TGTGCCAGCAGCTTAGGGACAGGGTTTCCTGAAGCTTTCTTT; CDR3 protein: CASSLGTGFPEAFF
clone size: .; J gene: TRBJ2-7; V gene: TRBV5-6; D gene: .; CDR3 DNA: TGTGCCAGCAGCCCCCGTGGTAGAGGGGGAACAAGACGGTCCGAGCAGTACTTC; CDR3 protein: CASSPRGRGGTRRSEQYF
clone size: .; J gene: TRBJ2-3; V gene: TRBV4-1; D gene: .; CDR3 DNA: TGCGCCAGCAGCCAGGCCTACGGGGGAGGCACAGATACGCAGTATTTT; CDR3 protein: CASSQAYGGGTDTQYF
clone size: many; J gene: TRBJ2-2; V gene: TRBV5-1; D gene: TRBD2; CDR3 DNA: TGCGCCAGCGGTTCGGGAGGGAGCACCGGGGAGCTGTTTTTT; CDR3 protein: CASGSGGSTGELFF
clone size: few; J gene: TRBJ2-3; V gene: TRBV4-1; D gene: .; CDR3 DNA: TGCGCCAGCAGCCAAGCGGGAGGACAGGGAGGGACAGATACGCAGTATTTT; CDR3 protein: CASSQAGGQGGTDTQYF
clone size: few; J gene: TRBJ1-3; V gene: TRBV4-2; D gene: .; CDR3 DNA: TGTGCCAGCAGCCAAGATCGCCTGGGAGGTCCCTCTGGAAACACCATATATTTT; CDR3 protein: CASSQDRLGGPSGNTIYF
clone size: .; J gene: TRBJ1-4; V gene: TRBV6-1; D gene: TRBD1; CDR3 DNA: TGTGCCAGCAGTGAAGGACAGGGGGCTGAAAAACTGTTTTTT; CDR3 protein: CASSEGQGAEKLFF
clone size: many; J gene: TRBJ2-1; V gene: TRBV5-4; D gene: .; CDR3 DNA: TGTGCCAGCAGCCCCACAATGAGCTCCTACAATGAGCAGTTCTTC; CDR3 protein: CASSPTMSSYNEQFF
clone size: .; J gene: TRBJ1-5; V gene: TRBV5-5; D gene: .; CDR3 DNA: TGTGCCAGCAGCCCTCAGACGGCCCCCCAGCCCCAGCATTTT; CDR3 protein: CASSPQTAPQPQHF
clone size: .; J gene: TRBJ2-7; V gene: TRBV19; D gene: TRBD2; CDR3 DNA: TGTGCCAGCGCCCCAGGGGTACTAGCGGGAGGAGCTCCCGAGCAGTACTTC; CDR3 protein: CASAPGVLAGGAPEQYF
clone size: .; J gene: TRBJ2-3; V gene: TRBV13; D gene: .; CDR3 DNA: TGTGCCAGCAGCCCGGGCGAGACAGATACGCAGTATTTT; CDR3 protein: CASSPGETDTQYF
clone size: once; J gene: TRBJ2-6; V gene: TRBV19; D gene: TRBD1; CDR3 DNA: TGTGCCAGTAGTATAGGGGCCGGGACAGGGAGCTCTGGGGCCAACGTCCTGACTTTC; CDR3 protein: CASSIGAGTGSSGANVLTF
clone size: .; J gene: TRBJ2-7; V gene: TRBV5-1; D gene: TRBD2; CDR3 DNA: TGCGCCAGCAGCTTTAGACTAGCGGGAGGTTCCCATCCCTACGAGCAGTACTTC; CDR3 protein: CASSFRLAGGSHPYEQYF